Listed below are T cell receptor beta chains from one sample, sequenced in a study of T cell responses to AZD1222 COVID-19 vaccine. Generated by immunoSEQ multiplex PCR, the TCRdb table keeps only in-frame clones and is missing some. The table lists 80,000 or so clones, about 93% of them singletons. Source: peripheral blood, taken on day 0 of MenACWY control vaccination. These receptors were taken from an adult in good health. Each CDR3 is given with its conserved first and last residue. Fields, in order: D gene, clone size, J gene, V gene, CDR3 protein, CDR3 DNA. A D gene is named only where the DNA matches it firmly. Clone sizes are given selectively: once, few, many, or a class where the clone is expanded.

-,-,TRBJ1-1,TRBV15,CATSREDRMMSTEAFF,TGTGCCACCAGCAGAGAAGACAGGATGATGAGCACTGAAGCTTTCTTT
TRBD2,-,TRBJ2-1,TRBV24-1,CATSDPGLAGEQFF,TGTGCCACCAGTGATCCGGGACTAGCGGGTGAGCAGTTCTTC
-,-,TRBJ2-1,TRBV7-9,CASSHPPRGSGYNEQFF,TGTGCCAGCAGCCACCCCCCGCGTGGTAGCGGCTACAATGAGCAGTTCTTC
TRBD2,-,TRBJ2-1,TRBV9,CASSVGTSGSPYNEQFF,TGTGCCAGCAGCGTAGGGACTAGCGGGAGTCCCTACAATGAGCAGTTCTTC
-,once,TRBJ2-7,TRBV6-2/TRBV6-3,CASSPTHYEQYF,TGTGCCAGCAGTCCCACTCACTACGAGCAGTACTTC
-,-,TRBJ1-2,TRBV5-6,CASSLENYGYTF,TGTGCCAGCAGCTTGGAGAACTATGGCTACACCTTC
-,-,TRBJ1-2,TRBV5-4,CASSSNYGYTF,TGTGCCAGCAGCTCTAACTATGGCTACACCTTC
TRBD1,-,TRBJ2-5,TRBV27,CASSSQGARETQYF,TGTGCCAGCAGTTCCCAGGGGGCGCGGGAGACCCAGTACTTC
-,-,TRBJ1-2,TRBV7-7,CASSSQADYGYTF,TGTGCCAGCAGCTCCCAGGCGGACTATGGCTACACCTTC
-,medium-sized,TRBJ1-3,TRBV7-9,CASSAQDKGSGNTIYF,TGTGCCAGCAGCGCCCAAGATAAAGGCTCTGGAAACACCATATATTTT
-,-,TRBJ2-1,TRBV4-1,CASSLAAGLNEQFF,TGCGCCAGCAGCCTTGCGGCGGGGTTGAATGAGCAGTTCTTC
TRBD1,-,TRBJ2-7,TRBV19,CASSIHPGQGANEQYF,TGTGCCAGTAGTATACACCCGGGACAGGGGGCCAACGAGCAGTACTTC
-,-,TRBJ1-2,TRBV12-5,CAGGSSDSYGYTF,TGTGCTGGTGGTTCCTCAGACAGCTATGGCTACACCTTC
TRBD2,-,TRBJ2-3,TRBV10-3,CAISGRLAGEGTDTQYF,TGTGCCATCAGTGGAAGACTAGCGGGAGAAGGCACAGATACGCAGTATTTT
TRBD1,-,TRBJ1-1,TRBV18,CASSRTGATEAFF,TGTGCCAGCTCACGGACAGGGGCCACTGAAGCTTTCTTT
-,-,TRBJ2-3,TRBV28,CASSLGGTTDTQYF,TGTGCCAGCAGTTTAGGCGGAACCACAGATACGCAGTATTTT
-,-,TRBJ2-1,TRBV19,CASSKTSSYNEQFF,TGTGCCAGTAGTAAGACTAGCTCCTACAATGAGCAGTTCTTC
-,-,TRBJ1-1,TRBV6-1,CASRDPSMNTEAFF,TGTGCCAGCCGTGACCCCTCTATGAACACTGAAGCTTTCTTT
TRBD1,-,TRBJ1-6,TRBV7-9,CASSFEQGAGSPLHF,TGTGCCAGCAGCTTCGAGCAGGGGGCAGGGTCACCCCTCCACTTT
-,-,TRBJ1-2,TRBV12-3/TRBV12-4,CASSAGQGYGYTF,TGTGCCAGCAGCGCCGGACAAGGCTATGGCTACACCTTC
-,-,TRBJ2-3,TRBV10-1,CATEDRTPWVTDTQYF,TGCGCCACCGAGGACCGGACCCCATGGGTCACAGATACGCAGTATTTT
-,few,TRBJ1-5,TRBV15,CATSREAGTNQPQHF,TGTGCCACCAGCAGAGAAGCAGGAACGAATCAGCCCCAGCATTTT
-,-,TRBJ2-1,TRBV2,CASSPSVSGGTEQFF,TGTGCCAGCAGTCCGAGCGTCTCCGGAGGCACTGAGCAGTTCTTC
-,-,TRBJ2-3,TRBV11-2,CASRVFHTQYF,TGTGCCAGCAGGGTCTTTCATACGCAGTATTTT
-,-,TRBJ2-1,TRBV12-5,CASGLRWRLPYSYNEQFF,TGTGCTAGTGGTTTGAGGTGGAGGCTCCCGTACTCCTACAATGAGCAGTTCTTC
-,-,TRBJ1-2,TRBV5-6,CASSSRVRYTF,TGTGCCAGCAGCTCCAGGGTTCGCTACACCTTC
-,-,TRBJ1-2,TRBV7-8,CASSLKGDVRKLYGYTF,TGTGCCAGCAGCTTAAAAGGGGACGTACGGAAACTCTATGGCTACACCTTC